The clone carrying this T cell receptor beta chain came up a few times. The antigen is not known. The V gene's germline CDR1 is SGDLS and CDR2 YYNGEE. Trimming cost V 2 bases and J 4 bases; bases outside gene matches: 4. This CDR3 has 14 residues. Treg sorting used a CD4+CD25+CD127-/low gate. TCRdb re-called the 5' RACE reads with MiXCR, one entry per CDR3 protein. The sample shows roughly 60,000 distinct CDR3 sequences, less than 30% of them seen only once. Study conclusions and caveats: In terms of TCR gene usage, tumor memory CD4+ T cells clustered together with blood and lymph node memory CD4+ cells, as well as with lymph node naive CD4+ cells.

The clonotype was recovered from a female donor with breast cancer. J is TRBJ2-3 and V is TRBV9; 7 nucleotides agree with TRBD2. What was sequenced was tumor-infiltrating Tregs sorted from the breast tumor. The CDR3 sequence: CASSVRDYSDTQYF. As DNA, the CDR3 is TGTGCCAGCAGCGTCAGGGACTACTCAGATACGCAGTATTTT.